This T cell receptor beta chain was recorded in a study of OX40 agonist ivuxolimab in advanced cancers. V lost 1 base and J lost 5, with 5 bases in between. The CDR3 covers 11 residues. The germline V gene encodes CDR1 GTSNPN and CDR2 SVGIG (reference sequence). The data were produced by immunoSEQ multiplex PCR, yet TCRdb's version contains in-frame clones alone and is incomplete. In the table there are around 87,000 clones, under 95% of which are singletons. This material consisted of CD4+ or CD8+ T cells sorted from blood, taken in a trial of the OX40 agonist ivuxolimab. The receptor's source is an adult with an advanced solid tumor such as melanoma, head and neck, liver or kidney cancer. J is TRBJ2-5 and V is TRBV30, with D unresolved. The CDR3 DNA reads as TGTGCCTGGAGTGATGGGGAGACCCAGTACTTC. It specifies CAWSDGETQYF.